This entry lists 7 T cell receptor beta chains sequenced from one sample in a study of cytomegalovirus exposure and HLA in healthy donors. The PCR used 60 Vbeta and 13 Jbeta primers. Using immunoSEQ multiplex PCR, the repertoire was profiled, and TCRdb retains in-frame clones only, with some absent. The sample has about 150,000 clones, around 75% seen once. Sequencing input: PBMCs. These receptors came from a man between 18 and 29 years old in good health and CMV-seronegative.

The rearrangement uses TRBV7-9 and TRBJ2-5, with D possibly matching TRBD1 (6 bases). CDR3 length: 15 amino acids. Germline CDR1 SEHNR, CDR2 FQNEAQ (reference sequence). The V and J ends lost 3 bases and 3 bases respectively, with 14 bases between them. In DNA, the CDR3 is TGTGCCAGCAGCTTGTCGATAGGGGGAGAAGAGACCCAGTACTTC. It specifies CASSLSIGGEETQYF.

A remark on this clone: Compared with germline, one end of the junction differs, possibly owing to a read error. CDR3: CASSPERAVYNEQLF. CDR3 bases: TGTGCCAGCAGCCCGGAGAGGGCAGTGTACAATGAGCAGCTCTTC. The chain recombines TRBV7-9 with TRBJ2-1, with D perhaps TRBD2 (5 bases). Germline V CDR1 and CDR2: SEHNR, FQNEAQ (reference sequence). This CDR3 comprises 15 residues.

The gene calls are TRBV2 and TRBJ2-4; 7 nucleotides match TRBD2. CDR1 SNHLY and CDR2 FYNNEI come from the germline V gene. CDR3 size: 14 residues. Losses at the gene ends were 2 bases for V and 12 bases for J; bases not matched to a gene: 10. The CDR3 reads CASSEIGLGLGQYF. In DNA form, the CDR3 reads TGTGCCAGCAGTGAAATCGGACTAGGTTTGGGTCAGTACTTC.

CDR3 bases: TGTGCCAGCAGCTTGGGTCTGAGACGGGAGCGGGGACTCGGGGAGCTGTTTTTT. It codes for CASSLGLRRERGLGELFF. The chain carries TRBV5-8 and TRBJ2-2, with 7 bases that match TRBD2. Trimming removed 0 bases from V and 7 bases from J; junction bases left unmatched: 15. CDR1 and CDR2 from the germline V gene are SGHTS and YDEGEE. This CDR3 is 18 amino acids long. Full variable domain (outside the CDR3, taken from reference TRBV5-8 and TRBJ2-2): EAGVTQSPTHLIKTRGQQATLRCSPISGHTSVYWYQQALGLGLQFLLWYDEGEERNRGNFPPRFSGRQFPNYSSELNVNALELEDSALYLCASSLGLRRERGLGELFFGEGSRLTVL.

In this sample, this clone turned up a few times. This chain links TRBV5-6 with TRBJ1-2; 8 bases line up with TRBD1. Per germline, CDR1 SGHDT and CDR2 YYEEEE. This CDR3 region has 14 residues. V gave up 5 bases and J gave up 2 bases; unmatched junction bases: 5. The CDR3 region is CASRRQGANYGYTF. In DNA form, the CDR3 reads TGTGCCAGCAGGAGGCAGGGGGCCAACTATGGCTACACCTTC.

This clone was found a few times. The rearrangement links TRBV29-1 to TRBJ1-2; D is unclear. Trimming stripped 7 bases from V and 4 bases from J, with 13 bases between. The CDR3 totals 12 residues. Germline-derived CDR1 and CDR2 are SQVTM and ANQGSEA. CDR3 sequence reads: CSAQYRSYGYTF. The CDR3 bases are TGCAGCGCCCAATACAGATCCTATGGCTACACCTTC.

The chain has TRBV13 and TRBJ2-1; D not resolved. This CDR3 is 15 amino acids long. V shed 0 bases and J shed 9 bases, with 15 bases lying between them. CDR1 and CDR2 (germline): PRHDT, FYEKMQ (reference sequence). The chain's CDR3 is CASSLGTRGVAEQFF. Written as DNA, the CDR3 is TGTGCCAGCAGCTTAGGGACCAGAGGAGTCGCTGAGCAGTTCTTC.